The entry below gives a single TCR beta chain sequence along with its context. This specimen belongs to a study of shared T cell receptors in the human thymus. Assay: immunoSEQ multiplex PCR; the TCRdb copy retains only in-frame clones and omits some. This table holds approximately 490,000 clones, 70% to 80% found once. V lost 0 bases and J lost 4, with 10 bases in between. The CDR3 extends over 14 amino acids. Germline CDR1 LNHNV, CDR2 YYDKDF (reference sequence). These data were also reused for a study on human thymus T cells. As that report states: Healthy Finnish infants undergoing corrective surgery for congenital heart defects were the donors. Thymic material originated from resections removed in the course of corrective heart surgery. Apparent skewing of V and J gene usage characterized both thymic and blood repertoires. Related work found strong thymic repertoire overlap between unrelated individuals.

This TCR derives from a boy younger than two with a congenital heart defect. The chain joins TRBV15 to TRBJ2-7; D unresolved. Sequencing was done on a sample of thymocytes. CDR3: CATSRDVFGYEQYF. In DNA, the CDR3 is TGTGCCACCAGCAGAGATGTGTTCGGGTACGAGCAGTACTTC.